This T cell receptor beta chain was obtained from a study of glioma-infiltrating T cells after dendritic cell vaccination. For the study at large: Samples are from glioblastoma patients in Phase I and II dendritic cell vaccine trials.

Comments on this clone: What it binds is unknown.

Study results and limitations: Only a small number of patients had complete blood and tumor samples.

Sequencing used immunoSEQ multiplex PCR; TCRdb keeps in-frame clones, though not all of them. The data contain roughly 100,000 clones, roughly 76% of them seen just once; the ten biggest clones take up less than 15%. This clonotype was sampled from a human donor with glioblastoma. The sample consisted of blood, taken before dendritic cell vaccination.

CDR3 sequence reads: CASSIAGGPRETQYF. Here the CDR3 DNA reads TGTGCCAGTAGTATAGCGGGGGGGCCACGAGAGACCCAGTACTTC. The chain combines TRBV19 with TRBJ2-5; 8 bases line up with TRBD2. V was clipped by 1 base and J by 4 bases; unmatched bases: 5. The CDR3 loop spans 15 amino acids. The germline gives CDR1 LNHDA, CDR2 SQIVND (reference sequence).